This is a list of T cell receptor beta chains from one sample in a study of blood T cell repertoires in COVID-19. TCRdb's table, derived via immunoSEQ multiplex PCR, lists solely in-frame clones and lacks some. Of 190,000 or so clones listed, around nine tenths are singletons. The sequenced sample was peripheral blood. Receptor source: a woman aged 18 to 35 who had recovered from COVID-19. CDR3s include the opening cysteine and the closing phenylalanine or tryptophan. The order of the fields is D gene, clone size, J gene, CDR3 length, V gene, CDR3 DNA, CDR3 protein. The D gene is left open where the match is weak. Rows give clone size only sometimes, using once, few, many, or a class for an expanded clone.

>NA|NA|TRBJ2-5|14|TRBV2
TGTGCCAGCTGGATAGGGGGACACCAAGAGACCCAGTACTTC
CASWIGGHQETQYF
>TRBD2|NA|TRBJ2-2|15|TRBV5-1
TGCGCCAGCAGCAGGGGAGGGGCGAACACCGGGGAGCTGTTTTTT
CASSRGGANTGELFF
>TRBD2|NA|TRBJ2-1|16|TRBV30
TGTGCCTGGAGTGTACCCGGACTAGCGGGAGGGCCCCGGCAGTTCTTC
CAWSVPGLAGGPRQFF
>NA|NA|TRBJ2-3|17|TRBV19
TGTGCCAGTAGTATAGTAGGTCGGGGGGCAGGCACAGATACGCAGTATTTT
CASSIVGRGAGTDTQYF
>NA|NA|TRBJ2-1|14|TRBV28
TGTGCCAGCAGTGCCGGACTTCCGCGCGAGAAGCAGTTCTTC
CASSAGLPREKQFF
>NA|NA|TRBJ1-6|15|TRBV18
TGTGCCAGCTCAGGCGGGAGCTCCTATAATTCACCCCTCCACTTT
CASSGGSSYNSPLHF
>TRBD2|once|TRBJ2-4|16|TRBV19
TGTGCCAGTAGTGTTCCGACCGGGACTAGCGGAAACATTCAGTACTTC
CASSVPTGTSGNIQYF
>NA|once|TRBJ1-5|17|TRBV4-1
TGCGCCAGCAGCCACCAATGGGTCGGGGGTAGCAATCAGCCCCAGCATTTT
CASSHQWVGGSNQPQHF
>TRBD1|NA|TRBJ1-3|16|TRBV7-2
TGTGCCAGCAGCTCCCCCCGGAGGGGGCAAGGAAACACCATATATTTT
CASSSPRRGQGNTIYF
>NA|NA|TRBJ1-1|12|TRBV23-1
TGCGCCAGCAGTCAGGCTAGATCCCTTGCTCCCTTT
CASSQARSLAPF
>NA|NA|TRBJ2-1|15|TRBV2
TGTGCCAGCAGCCAACGGGACTCCTCTTCCAATGAGCAGTTCTTC
CASSQRDSSSNEQFF
>NA|NA|TRBJ2-3|14|TRBV4-2
TGTGCCAGCAGCCAAGATCGGTGGACAGATACGCAGTATTTT
CASSQDRWTDTQYF
>TRBD2|NA|TRBJ2-1|15|TRBV7-3
TGTGCCAGCAGCCCCCTTAGCGGGGGGGCCGGTGAGCAGTTCTTC
CASSPLSGGAGEQFF
>NA|NA|TRBJ1-2|16|TRBV6-2/TRBV6-3
TGTGCCAGCAGTCCAGCCCCCGGACAGCGCAAGGGTGGCTACACCTTC
CASSPAPGQRKGGYTF
>TRBD1|NA|TRBJ2-3|14|TRBV4-1
TGCGCCAGCAGCTCGCGACAGGGGACAGATACGCAGTATTTT
CASSSRQGTDTQYF
>NA|NA|TRBJ1-2|13|TRBV7-9
TGTGCCAGCAGCCCGGGGCAGGGAGGTGGCTACACCTTC
CASSPGQGGGYTF
>TRBD2|NA|TRBJ2-5|15|TRBV19
TGTGCCAGTAGTATGACTAGCGGGGGGGCAGAGACCCAGTACTTC
CASSMTSGGAETQYF
>NA|NA|TRBJ1-1|14|TRBV5-1
TGCGCCAGCAGCTTATCGGTAAGGAACACTGAAGCTTTCTTT
CASSLSVRNTEAFF
>NA|NA|TRBJ1-2|15|TRBV5-8
TGTGCCAGCAGCTTGAGGGTACGGGGAGGCGGTGGCTACACCTTC
CASSLRVRGGGGYTF
>NA|NA|TRBJ2-5|9|TRBV20-1
TGCAGTGGAGGGGAGACCCAGTACTTC
CSGGETQYF
>NA|once|TRBJ1-1|14|TRBV2
TGTGCCAGCAGGACAGGTTCGCCGAGCACTGAAGCTTTCTTT
CASRTGSPSTEAFF
>TRBD1|NA|TRBJ1-5|15|TRBV19
TGTGCCAGTAGCAGGGACAGGGGGAGCAATCAGCCCCAGCATTTT
CASSRDRGSNQPQHF
>NA|once|TRBJ1-6|12|TRBV7-9
TGTGCCAGCAGCGGAGGTTTCGGACCCCTCCACTTT
CASSGGFGPLHF
>TRBD1|NA|TRBJ1-5|15|TRBV7-8
TGTGCCAGCAGCTCGGGGACAGATAGCAATCAGCCCCAGCATTTT
CASSSGTDSNQPQHF
>NA|NA|TRBJ2-3|14|TRBV19
TGTGCCAGTAGTATAGCCCTTCGCTCAGGTACGCAGTATTTT
CASSIALRSGTQYF
>NA|NA|TRBJ2-1|13|TRBV6-4
TGTGCCAGCAGTGTCCAGGGCAAGGATGAGCAGTTCTTC
CASSVQGKDEQFF
>NA|NA|TRBJ2-5|13|TRBV7-2
TGTGCCAGCAGCTTAGGGCAGGCCGGGACCCAGTACTTC
CASSLGQAGTQYF
>NA|NA|TRBJ1-2|14|TRBV7-9
TGTGCCAGCAGCCCGCCATGGACAGACTATGGCTACACCTTC
CASSPPWTDYGYTF
>NA|few|TRBJ1-5|17|TRBV5-5
TGTGCCAGCAGCTCCCGGGGTTTTTTGAGTGGCAATCAGCCCCAGCATTTT
CASSSRGFLSGNQPQHF
>TRBD2|NA|TRBJ2-3|18|TRBV7-2
TGTGCCAGCAGCTTAGAAGGGACTAGCGGGGGGAGCGCAGATACGCAGTATTTT
CASSLEGTSGGSADTQYF
>NA|NA|TRBJ1-2|14|TRBV5-1
TGCGCCAGCAGGCGACCGGGAGCTAACTATGGCTACACCTTC
CASRRPGANYGYTF
>TRBD2|once|TRBJ2-2|16|TRBV2
TGTGCCAGCAGTGAACTAGCGGGGGGGCGAACCGGGGAGCTGTTTTTT
CASSELAGGRTGELFF
>NA|NA|TRBJ2-7|14|TRBV6-5
TGTGCCAGCAGTTACTCGAGAGGGGGGGGCGGGCAGTACTTC
CASSYSRGGGGQYF
>TRBD1|NA|TRBJ1-2|15|TRBV5-1
TGCGCCAGCAGCTCGCCGGAAGGGGGCCACTATGGCTACACCTTC
CASSSPEGGHYGYTF
>NA|NA|TRBJ2-1|11|TRBV18
TGTGCCAGCTCCCCCAGAACAGAGCAGTTCTTC
CASSPRTEQFF
>NA|NA|TRBJ1-5|15|TRBV27
TGTGCCAGCAGTTTATGGTCACGGAGCAATCAGCCCCAGCATTTT
CASSLWSRSNQPQHF
>NA|NA|TRBJ2-5|17|TRBV5-4
TGTGCCAGCAGCTTGGTAGGGGGAAGGGGAAAACAAGAGACCCAGTACTTC
CASSLVGGRGKQETQYF
>TRBD2|NA|TRBJ2-1|15|TRBV5-4
TGTGCCAGCAGCTTGGGCGGGAGAGACTACAATGAGCAGTTCTTC
CASSLGGRDYNEQFF
>NA|NA|TRBJ2-3|16|TRBV6-2/TRBV6-3
TGTGCCAGCAGTTACTCTTGGGACTCTAGCACAGATACGCAGTATTTT
CASSYSWDSSTDTQYF
>NA|NA|TRBJ2-2|17|TRBV9
TGTGCCAGCAGCGTAGAAGGTACGGACAGCTTCACCGGGGAGCTGTTTTTT
CASSVEGTDSFTGELFF
>NA|once|TRBJ1-2|13|TRBV7-2
TGTGCCAGCAGCCTACAGTATGCCTATGGCTACACCTTC
CASSLQYAYGYTF
>TRBD1|once|TRBJ1-6|17|TRBV9
TGTGCCAGCAGCCCGAGCTCTAAGGGGGCTCCCGGATCACCCCTCCACTTT
CASSPSSKGAPGSPLHF
>NA|NA|TRBJ1-3|15|TRBV6-6
TGTGCCAGCAGCCACAGGGAATTCTCTGGAAACACCATATATTTT
CASSHREFSGNTIYF
>TRBD2|NA|TRBJ2-5|14|TRBV29-1
TGCAGCGTTGGCCAGCGGGGGGGCGGTGAGACCCAGTACTTC
CSVGQRGGGETQYF
>TRBD2|NA|TRBJ2-1|18|TRBV24-1
TGTGCCACCAGTGATTCGATACTAGCGGGAGGGCCTTACAATGAGCAGTTCTTC
CATSDSILAGGPYNEQFF
>NA|once|TRBJ2-7|14|TRBV28
TGTGCCAGCAGTTGGGGGGTTAGCTCCTACGAGCAGTACTTC
CASSWGVSSYEQYF
>NA|NA|TRBJ2-1|16|TRBV7-8
TGTGCCAGCAGCCAATATAGGACTACGAGTTACAATGAGCAGTTCTTC
CASSQYRTTSYNEQFF
>TRBD2|NA|TRBJ2-5|17|TRBV9
TGTGCCAGCAGCGTAGGAGCCCGACTAGCGGGAGATGAGACCCAGTACTTC
CASSVGARLAGDETQYF
>NA|NA|TRBJ2-1|15|TRBV7-7
TGTGCTAGCAGCCCATATAGCGGATCCTACAATGAGCAGTTCTTC
CASSPYSGSYNEQFF
>NA|NA|TRBJ1-2|14|TRBV30
TGTGCCTGGAGCGCTTTTAGACAGGCTCATGGCTACACCTTC
CAWSAFRQAHGYTF
>NA|NA|TRBJ1-6|14|TRBV5-1
TGCGCCAGCAGCACGACAGGAGTTAATTCACCCCTCCACTTT
CASSTTGVNSPLHF
>NA|NA|TRBJ1-2|15|TRBV3-1/TRBV3-2
TGTGCCAGCAGCCAAGCGGCGCAGGGGAACTATGGCTACACCTTC
CASSQAAQGNYGYTF
>TRBD1|NA|TRBJ2-6|19|TRBV10-3
TGTGCCATCAGTAAGGGACAGACTCTTAAATTCTCTGGGGCCAACGTCCTGACTTTC
CAISKGQTLKFSGANVLTF
>NA|NA|TRBJ1-1|13|TRBV11-2
TGTGCCAGCAGCTATGGGCTGGGGGCGGACGCTTTCTTT
CASSYGLGADAFF
>NA|NA|TRBJ1-1|14|TRBV9
TGTGCCAGCAGCGTACGGTCAGGGTTCACTGAAGCTTTCTTT
CASSVRSGFTEAFF
>TRBD1|NA|TRBJ2-1|16|TRBV7-6
TGTGCCAGCAGCGCGACAGGGTCCGGGGTGCACAATGAGCAGTTCTTC
CASSATGSGVHNEQFF
>TRBD2|NA|TRBJ2-2|15|TRBV15
TGTGCCACCAGCAGAGAAGCGGGATCTACCGGGGAGCTGTTTTTT
CATSREAGSTGELFF
>TRBD2|NA|TRBJ2-1|16|TRBV27
TGTGCCAGCAGTACGAGACTAGCGGCGTCCGGTAATGAGCAGTTCTTC
CASSTRLAASGNEQFF
>NA|NA|TRBJ1-1|14|TRBV11-1
TGTGCCAGCAGCTCGAGACAGGCTAGCACTGAAGCTTTCTTT
CASSSRQASTEAFF